Each of the 14 T cell receptor beta chains below was sequenced from the same sample in a study of blood T cell repertoires in COVID-19. Produced via immunoSEQ multiplex PCR; TCRdb's table is partial and in-frame only. The repertoire holds over 100,000 clones, with roughly 86% as singletons. Sequencing was done on a sample of peripheral blood. Receptor source: a woman between 65 and 79 years old with COVID-19, enrolled during active disease.

The chain is built from TRBV7-9 and TRBJ1-1, with TRBD1 as a possible D gene (5 bases). The V gene lost 1 base and the J gene lost 4 bases, with 16 bases spanning the gap. This CDR3 is 16 amino acids long. CDR1 and CDR2 from the germline V gene are SEHNR and FQNEAQ (reference sequence). The DNA of the CDR3 is TGTGCCAGCAGCTTAGGCGTGGGGGGAGTTAGCACTGAAGCTTTCTTT. Its protein is CASSLGVGGVSTEAFF. The full variable domain, in which reference TRBV7-9 and TRBJ1-1 provide the parts outside the CDR3, is DTGVSQNPRHKITKRGQNVTFRCDPISEHNRLYWYRQTLGQGPEFLTYFQNEAQLEKSRLLSDRFSAERPKGSFSTLEIQRTEQGDSAMYLCASSLGVGGVSTEAFFGQGTRLTVV.

The CDR3 sequence is CASREDREAFF. The CDR3 bases are TGTGCCAGCAGAGAGGACAGGGAAGCTTTCTTT. The chain employs TRBV28 and TRBJ1-1; 7 bases agree with TRBD1. Per germline, CDR1 MDHEN and CDR2 SYDVKM. Germline trimming cut 6 bases from V and 8 bases from J; bases unmatched to any gene: 3. The CDR3 contains 11 residues.

V is TRBV5-6 and J is TRBJ1-2; weak D call: TRBD1 (5 bases). The CDR3 has 14 residues. V lost 4 bases and J lost 4, with 14 bases in between. Germline V gene data show CDR1 as SGHDT and CDR2 as YYEEEE. The CDR3 sequence is CASSPSTALYGYTF. CDR3 DNA sequence: TGTGCCAGCAGCCCCTCGACAGCCCTCTATGGCTACACCTTC. Looking up the rest from reference TRBV5-6 and TRBJ1-2 gives the full variable domain: DAGVTQSPTHLIKTRGQQVTLRCSPKSGHDTVSWYQQALGQGPQFIFQYYEEEERQRGNFPDRFSGHQFPNYSSELNVNALLLGDSALYLCASSPSTALYGYTFGSGTRLTVV.

The chain joins TRBV7-8 to TRBJ1-5; tentatively, D is TRBD1 (5 bases). Trimming left V 4 bases short and J 0 bases short, with 10 bases between. The CDR3 length is 15 residues. CDR1 is SGHVS and CDR2 is FQNEAQ in the germline V gene. This CDR3 reads CASSSDSYSNQPQHF. CDR3 nucleotide sequence: TGTGCCAGCAGCTCAGACAGTTATAGCAATCAGCCCCAGCATTTT.

This clone was found once. The gene calls are TRBV6-1 and TRBJ1-5, with TRBD1 identical over 8 bases. Germline V gene sequence: CDR1 MNHNS, CDR2 SASEGT. This CDR3 region has 18 residues. The ends lost 3 bases at V and 0 bases at J; junction bases unmatched: 10. CDR3 bases: TGTGCCAGCAGTGAGAGACAGGGGACCCTACCTAGCAATCAGCCCCAGCATTTT. This translates into CASSERQGTLPSNQPQHF.

DNA for the CDR3: TGCGCCAGCAGCCCTTGGGGCGGCAATCAGCCCCAGCATTTT. Amino acid sequence: CASSPWGGNQPQHF. The chain couples TRBV5-1 to TRBJ1-5, with a weak D call TRBD1 (5 bases). CDR3 length: 14 residues. V was shortened by 4 bases and J by 2 bases, with 10 bases between the two germline ends. In germline, CDR1 is SGHRS, CDR2 YFSETQ.

The rearrangement links TRBV28 to TRBJ2-3; 9 nucleotides line up with TRBD1. From germline, CDR1 is MDHEN and CDR2 SYDVKM. The junction had 8 bases not matched to a gene; V was cut back by 3 bases and J by 1 base. The CDR3 is made up of 17 amino acids. The CDR3 nucleotides are TGTGCCAGCAGTTTTAACGGCCACAGGGGGCGCACAGATACGCAGTATTTT. Translating it yields CASSFNGHRGRTDTQYF. The full variable domain, rest sourced from reference TRBV28 and TRBJ2-3, is DVKVTQSSRYLVKRTGEKVFLECVQDMDHENMFWYRQDPGLGLRLIYFSYDVKMKEKGDIPEGYSVSREKKERFSLILESASTNQTSMYLCASSFNGHRGRTDTQYFGPGTRLTVL.

The chain couples TRBV6-4 to TRBJ1-2, with D uncertain. Looked up from germline, CDR1 is MRHNA and CDR2 is SNTAGT. The CDR3 sequence is 14 residues long. Between the trimmed V and J ends, which lost 5 bases and 1 base, there was a span of 11 bases. CDR3 amino acids: CASSPDTFNYGYTF. In nucleotides, the CDR3 is TGTGCCAGCAGTCCCGACACTTTTAACTATGGCTACACCTTC.

V usage is TRBV19 and J usage is TRBJ1-6; 7 positions match TRBD1. The CDR3 totals 13 residues. V was clipped by 5 bases and J by 10 bases; unmatched bases: 5. Germline V lookup: CDR1 LNHDA, CDR2 SQIVND (reference sequence). In DNA form, the CDR3 reads TGTGCCAGTAGTGTCGACAGGGTATCACCCCTCCACTTT. This gives the protein CASSVDRVSPLHF.

The rearrangement uses TRBV30 and TRBJ2-5, with 15 bases fitting TRBD2. This CDR3 contains 17 residues. Germline-derived CDR1 and CDR2 are GTSNPN and SVGIG (reference sequence). The trim removed 8 bases at V and 0 bases at J, leaving 10 bases unmatched. In nucleotides, the CDR3 is TGTGCCGCGGGACTAGCGGGGGGCGGGTTTTACCAAGAGACCCAGTACTTC. Its protein product is CAAGLAGGGFYQETQYF.

The CDR3 is CASRAGGQETQYF. In DNA form, the CDR3 reads TGTGCCAGCAGGGCTGGAGGTCAAGAGACCCAGTACTTC. The chain employs TRBV25-1 and TRBJ2-5; possibly TRBD2 for D (5 bases). V was trimmed by 6 bases and J by 2 bases, leaving 10 bases between them. CDR1 and CDR2 from the germline V gene are MGHDK and SYGVNS. This CDR3 is built from 13 residues.

This clone was seen a handful of times. V is TRBV7-9 and J is TRBJ1-2, with 7 bases matching TRBD1. J lost 2 bases, V lost 3 bases, and 3 bases had no gene match. In germline, CDR1 is SEHNR, CDR2 FQNEAQ (reference sequence). The CDR3 length is 14 residues. The CDR3 bases are TGTGCCAGCAGCTTCGGAGGGGGCAACTATGGCTACACCTTC. Residues: CASSFGGGNYGYTF.

This clone was picked up many times. The gene calls are TRBV4-2 and TRBJ2-7; a possible D gene is TRBD2 (6 bases). V was trimmed by 0 bases and J by 3 bases, leaving 12 bases between them. CDR1 LGHNA and CDR2 YNFKEQ come from the germline V gene. This CDR3 contains 15 residues. This CDR3 reads CASSQDFGGNYEQYF. CDR3 nucleotide sequence: TGTGCCAGCAGCCAAGATTTCGGGGGTAACTACGAGCAGTACTTC.

V and J are TRBV27 and TRBJ1-1; 7 bases match TRBD1. The germline gives CDR1 MNHEY, CDR2 SMNVEV (reference sequence). The CDR3 extends over 13 amino acids. V dropped 9 bases and J dropped 4; count of bases not matched to a gene: 8. CDR3 bases: TGTGCCAGTAAATACAGGGGATCCACTGAAGCTTTCTTT. This encodes CASKYRGSTEAFF.